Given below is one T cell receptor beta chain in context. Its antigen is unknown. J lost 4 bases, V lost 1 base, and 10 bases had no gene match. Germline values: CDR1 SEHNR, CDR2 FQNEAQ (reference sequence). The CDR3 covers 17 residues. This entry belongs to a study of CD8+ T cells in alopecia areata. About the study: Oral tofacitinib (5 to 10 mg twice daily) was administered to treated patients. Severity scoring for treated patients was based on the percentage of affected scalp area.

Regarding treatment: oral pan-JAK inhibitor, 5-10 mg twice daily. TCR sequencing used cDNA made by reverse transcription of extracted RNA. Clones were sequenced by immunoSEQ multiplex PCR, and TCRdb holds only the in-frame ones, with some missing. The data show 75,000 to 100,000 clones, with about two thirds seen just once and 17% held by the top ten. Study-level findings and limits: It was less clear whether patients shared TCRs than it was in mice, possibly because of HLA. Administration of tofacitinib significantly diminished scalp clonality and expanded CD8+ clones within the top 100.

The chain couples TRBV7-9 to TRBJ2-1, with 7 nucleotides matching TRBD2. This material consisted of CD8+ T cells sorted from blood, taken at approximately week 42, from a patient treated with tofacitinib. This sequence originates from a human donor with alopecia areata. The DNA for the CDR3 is TGTGCCAGCAGCTTAGTACTGAGAGCGGGGATATACAATGAGCAGTTCTTC. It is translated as CASSLVLRAGIYNEQFF.